The sequence of this T cell receptor (beta chain) was determined in a study of CD8+CD57+ T cells in acquired aplastic anemia. The study profiled TCR beta VDJ and CDR3 using genomic DNA as template. TCRdb passed the reads through MiXCR, listing each CDR3 protein once. The sample has under 350,000 distinct CDR3 sequences, approximately 60% seen once; the top ten hold around 1.2%. In patients chosen for sequencing, flow cytometry had shown CD8+CD57+ cell expansion. Severe acquired aplastic anemia was diagnosed in all patients. V lost 8 bases and J 1 base, leaving 12 bases between the germline ends. The CDR3 length is 15 residues.

J is TRBJ1-6 and V is TRBV12-3 or TRBV12-4; D gene uncertain. The receptor was derived from a human donor with aplastic anemia. Sequenced: sorted CD4+, CD8+, or CD8+CD57+ T cells (not recorded which) from PBMCs. The CDR3, as DNA: TGTGCCAGCCGACCCTCCGGATCCTATAATTCACCCCTCCACTTT. Protein sequence: CASRPSGSYNSPLHF.